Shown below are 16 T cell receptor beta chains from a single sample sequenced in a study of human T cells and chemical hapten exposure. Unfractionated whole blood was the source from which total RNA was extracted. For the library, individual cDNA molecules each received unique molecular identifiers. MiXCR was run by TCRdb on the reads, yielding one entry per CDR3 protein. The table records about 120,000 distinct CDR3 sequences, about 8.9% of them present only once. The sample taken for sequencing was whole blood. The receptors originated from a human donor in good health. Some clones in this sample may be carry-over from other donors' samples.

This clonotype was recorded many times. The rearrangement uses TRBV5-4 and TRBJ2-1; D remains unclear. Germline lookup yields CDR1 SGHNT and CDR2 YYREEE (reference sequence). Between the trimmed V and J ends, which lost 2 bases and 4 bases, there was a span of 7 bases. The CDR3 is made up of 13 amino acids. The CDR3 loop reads CASSLRNYNEQFF. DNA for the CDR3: TGTGCCAGCAGCTTACGTAATTACAATGAGCAGTTCTTC.

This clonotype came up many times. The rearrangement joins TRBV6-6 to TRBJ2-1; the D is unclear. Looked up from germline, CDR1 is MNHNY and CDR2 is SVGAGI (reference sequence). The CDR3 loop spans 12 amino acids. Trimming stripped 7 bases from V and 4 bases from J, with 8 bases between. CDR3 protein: CASMSKYNEQFF. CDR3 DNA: TGTGCCAGCATGTCGAAGTACAATGAGCAGTTCTTC.

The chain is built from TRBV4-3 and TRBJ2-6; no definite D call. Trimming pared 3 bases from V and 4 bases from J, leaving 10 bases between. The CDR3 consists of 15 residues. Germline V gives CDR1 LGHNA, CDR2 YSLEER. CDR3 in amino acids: CASSHATGGANVLTF. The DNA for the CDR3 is TGCGCCAGCAGCCACGCCACTGGGGGGGCCAACGTCCTGACTTTC.

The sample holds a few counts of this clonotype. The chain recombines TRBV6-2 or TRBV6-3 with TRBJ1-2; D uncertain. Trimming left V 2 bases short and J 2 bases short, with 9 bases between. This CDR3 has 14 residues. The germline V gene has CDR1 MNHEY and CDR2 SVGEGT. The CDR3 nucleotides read TGTGCCAGCAGTTACGGGCAGTCGAACTATGGCTACACCTTC. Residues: CASSYGQSNYGYTF.

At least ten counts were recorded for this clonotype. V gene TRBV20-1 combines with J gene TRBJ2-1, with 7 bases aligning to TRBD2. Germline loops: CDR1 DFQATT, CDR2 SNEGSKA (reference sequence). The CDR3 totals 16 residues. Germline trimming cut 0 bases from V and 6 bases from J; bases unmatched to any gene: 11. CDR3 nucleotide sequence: TGCAGTGCTAGAGATCTCACAAGCGGGGAAACCAATGAGCAGTTCTTC. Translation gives CSARDLTSGETNEQFF.

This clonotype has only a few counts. DNA for the CDR3: TGTGCCAGCAGGAAAACAGGGGGCACTGAAGCTTTCTTT. It encodes CASRKTGGTEAFF. The gene calls are TRBV12-3 or TRBV12-4 and TRBJ1-1, with 8 positions matching TRBD1. The V gene end was trimmed by 6 bases and the J gene end by 4 bases; junction bases not matched to a gene: 4. CDR3 length equals 13 residues.

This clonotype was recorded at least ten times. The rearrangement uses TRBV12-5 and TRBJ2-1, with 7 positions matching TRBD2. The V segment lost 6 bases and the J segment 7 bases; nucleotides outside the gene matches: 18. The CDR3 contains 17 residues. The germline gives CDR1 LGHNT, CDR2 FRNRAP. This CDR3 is CASGHGQVGSGANEQFF. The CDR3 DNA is TGTGCTAGTGGCCACGGGCAGGTGGGGAGCGGGGCAAATGAGCAGTTCTTC.

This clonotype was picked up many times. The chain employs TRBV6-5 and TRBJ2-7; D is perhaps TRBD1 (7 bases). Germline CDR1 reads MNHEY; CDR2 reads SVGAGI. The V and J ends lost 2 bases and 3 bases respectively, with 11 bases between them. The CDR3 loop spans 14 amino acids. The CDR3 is CASSYAGQIYEQYF. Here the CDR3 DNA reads TGTGCCAGCAGTTACGCGGGACAGATCTACGAGCAGTACTTC.

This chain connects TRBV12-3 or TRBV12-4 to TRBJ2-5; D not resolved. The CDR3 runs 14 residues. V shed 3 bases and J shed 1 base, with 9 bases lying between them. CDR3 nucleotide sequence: TGTGCCAGCAGTTTGGCGCAGATCCAAGAGACCCAGTACTTC. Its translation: CASSLAQIQETQYF.

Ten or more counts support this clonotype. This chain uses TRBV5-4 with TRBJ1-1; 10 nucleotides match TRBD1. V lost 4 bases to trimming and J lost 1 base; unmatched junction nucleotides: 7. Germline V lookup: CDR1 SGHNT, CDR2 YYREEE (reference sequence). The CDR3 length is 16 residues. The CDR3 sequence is CASSRQGAVGNTEAFF. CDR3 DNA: TGTGCCAGCAGCCGACAGGGGGCAGTGGGGAACACTGAAGCTTTCTTT.

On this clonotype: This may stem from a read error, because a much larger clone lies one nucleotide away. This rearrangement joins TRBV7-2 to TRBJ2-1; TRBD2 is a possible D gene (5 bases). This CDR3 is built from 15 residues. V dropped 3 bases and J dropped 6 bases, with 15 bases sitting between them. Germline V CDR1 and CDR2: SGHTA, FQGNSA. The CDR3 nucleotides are TGTGCCAGCAGCTTGAGGGCTGGCGATTTCAATGAGCAGTTCTTC. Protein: CASSLRAGDFNEQFF.

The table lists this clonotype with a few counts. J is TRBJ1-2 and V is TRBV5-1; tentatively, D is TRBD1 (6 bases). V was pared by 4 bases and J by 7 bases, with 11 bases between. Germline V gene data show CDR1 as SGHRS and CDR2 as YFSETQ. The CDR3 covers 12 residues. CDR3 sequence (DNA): TGCGCCAGCAGCCACGGACAGTTTGGCTACACCTTC. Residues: CASSHGQFGYTF.

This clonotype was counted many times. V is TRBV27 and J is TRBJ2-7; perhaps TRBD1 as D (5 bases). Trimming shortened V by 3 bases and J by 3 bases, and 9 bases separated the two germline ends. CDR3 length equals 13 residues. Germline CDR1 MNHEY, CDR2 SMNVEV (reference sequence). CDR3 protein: CASSLGQNYEQYF. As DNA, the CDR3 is TGTGCCAGCAGTTTGGGGCAGAACTACGAGCAGTACTTC.

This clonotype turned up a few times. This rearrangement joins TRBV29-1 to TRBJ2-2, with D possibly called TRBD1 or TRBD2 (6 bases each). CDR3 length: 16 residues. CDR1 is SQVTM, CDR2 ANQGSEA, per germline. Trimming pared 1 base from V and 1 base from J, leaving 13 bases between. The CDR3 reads CSVEGSGQRNTGELFF. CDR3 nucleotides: TGCAGCGTTGAAGGTAGCGGACAGAGGAACACCGGGGAGCTGTTTTTT.

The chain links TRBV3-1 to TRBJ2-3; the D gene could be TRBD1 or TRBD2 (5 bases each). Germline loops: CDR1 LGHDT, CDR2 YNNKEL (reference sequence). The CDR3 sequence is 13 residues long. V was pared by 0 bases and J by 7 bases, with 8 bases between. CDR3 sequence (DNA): TGTGCCAGCAGCCAAGAAAGGGACCATACGCAGTATTTT. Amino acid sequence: CASSQERDHTQYF.

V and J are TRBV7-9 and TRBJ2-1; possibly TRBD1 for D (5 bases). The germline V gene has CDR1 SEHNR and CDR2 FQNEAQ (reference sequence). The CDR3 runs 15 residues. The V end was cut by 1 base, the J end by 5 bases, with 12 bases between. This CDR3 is CASSLVGDSNNEQFF. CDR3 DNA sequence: TGTGCCAGCAGCTTAGTAGGAGACAGTAACAATGAGCAGTTCTTC.